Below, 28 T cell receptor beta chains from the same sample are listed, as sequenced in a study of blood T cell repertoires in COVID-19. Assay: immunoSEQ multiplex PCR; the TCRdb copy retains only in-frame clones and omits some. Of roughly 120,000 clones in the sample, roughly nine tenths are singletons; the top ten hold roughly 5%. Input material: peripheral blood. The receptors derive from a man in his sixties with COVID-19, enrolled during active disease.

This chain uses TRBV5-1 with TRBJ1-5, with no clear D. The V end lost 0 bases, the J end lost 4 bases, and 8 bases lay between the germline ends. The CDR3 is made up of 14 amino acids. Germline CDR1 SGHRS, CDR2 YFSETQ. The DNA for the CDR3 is TGCGCCAGCAGCTTGGATCCCGGTAATCAGCCCCAGCATTTT. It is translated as CASSLDPGNQPQHF.

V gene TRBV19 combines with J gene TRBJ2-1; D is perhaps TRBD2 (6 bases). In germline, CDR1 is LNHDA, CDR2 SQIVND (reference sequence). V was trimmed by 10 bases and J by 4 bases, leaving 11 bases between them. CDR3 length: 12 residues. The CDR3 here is CATRRGYNEQFF. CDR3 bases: TGTGCCACCAGACGGGGGTACAATGAGCAGTTCTTC.

The CDR3 region is CASSADKTDTQYF. Written as DNA, the CDR3 is TGTGCCAGTAGTGCGGACAAGACAGATACGCAGTATTTT. This chain uses TRBV19 with TRBJ2-3; TRBD1 is a possible D gene (5 bases). Germline-derived CDR1 and CDR2 are LNHDA and SQIVND (reference sequence). V lost 5 bases to trimming and J lost 3 bases, with 9 bases between them. The CDR3 is 13 residues long.

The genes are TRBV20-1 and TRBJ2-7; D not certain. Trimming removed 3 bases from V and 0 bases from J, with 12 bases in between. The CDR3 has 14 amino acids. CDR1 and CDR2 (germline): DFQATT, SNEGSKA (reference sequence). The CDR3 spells CSASRSASSYEQYF. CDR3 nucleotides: TGCAGTGCTAGTCGGTCTGCGAGCTCCTACGAGCAGTACTTC.

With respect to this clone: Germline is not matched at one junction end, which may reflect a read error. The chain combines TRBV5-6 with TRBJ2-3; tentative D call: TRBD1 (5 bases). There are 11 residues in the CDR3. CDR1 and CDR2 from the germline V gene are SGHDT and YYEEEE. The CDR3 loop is CASSLGTGKDF. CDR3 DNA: TGTGCCAGCAGCTTGGGAACAGGCAAGGATTTT.

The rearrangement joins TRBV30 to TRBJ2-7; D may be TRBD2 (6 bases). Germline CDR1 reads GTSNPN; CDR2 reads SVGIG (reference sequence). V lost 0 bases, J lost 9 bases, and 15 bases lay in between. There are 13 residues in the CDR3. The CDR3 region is CAWSVAPGGWQYF. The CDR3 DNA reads TGTGCCTGGAGTGTGGCCCCCGGGGGATGGCAGTACTTC.

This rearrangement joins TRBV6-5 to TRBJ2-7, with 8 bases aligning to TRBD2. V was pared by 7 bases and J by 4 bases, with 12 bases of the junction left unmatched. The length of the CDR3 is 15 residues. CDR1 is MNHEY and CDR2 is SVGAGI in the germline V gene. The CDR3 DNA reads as TGTGCCAGCATTACAACCGGGACGGGAGGGTACGAGCAGTACTTC. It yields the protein CASITTGTGGYEQYF.

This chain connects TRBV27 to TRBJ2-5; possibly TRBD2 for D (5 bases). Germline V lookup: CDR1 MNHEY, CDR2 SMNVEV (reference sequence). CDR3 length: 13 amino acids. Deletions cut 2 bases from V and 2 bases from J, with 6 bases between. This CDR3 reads CASSLGEQETQYF. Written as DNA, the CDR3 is TGTGCCAGCAGTTTAGGGGAGCAAGAGACCCAGTACTTC.

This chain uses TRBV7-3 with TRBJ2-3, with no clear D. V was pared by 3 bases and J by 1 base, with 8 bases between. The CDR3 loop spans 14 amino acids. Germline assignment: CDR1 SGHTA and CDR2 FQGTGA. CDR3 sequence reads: CASSLRSRTDTQYF. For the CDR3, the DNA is TGTGCCAGCAGCTTGAGATCTCGCACAGATACGCAGTATTTT.

CDR3 region: CASRGTGDGYTF. The CDR3 nucleotides are TGTGCCAGCAGAGGGACAGGGGATGGCTACACCTTC. The chain joins TRBV5-4 to TRBJ1-2; TRBD1 agrees at 10 bases. With V trimmed by 5 bases and J by 6 bases, 1 base remained unmatched. The CDR3 spans 12 residues. The V gene's germline CDR1 is SGHNT and CDR2 YYREEE (reference sequence).

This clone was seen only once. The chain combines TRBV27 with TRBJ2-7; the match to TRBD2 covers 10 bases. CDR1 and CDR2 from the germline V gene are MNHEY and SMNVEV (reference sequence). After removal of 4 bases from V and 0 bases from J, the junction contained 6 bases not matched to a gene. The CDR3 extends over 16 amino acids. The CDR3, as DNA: TGTGCCAGCAGTTCCCTGACTAGCGGGTTCTCCTACGAGCAGTACTTC. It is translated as CASSSLTSGFSYEQYF.

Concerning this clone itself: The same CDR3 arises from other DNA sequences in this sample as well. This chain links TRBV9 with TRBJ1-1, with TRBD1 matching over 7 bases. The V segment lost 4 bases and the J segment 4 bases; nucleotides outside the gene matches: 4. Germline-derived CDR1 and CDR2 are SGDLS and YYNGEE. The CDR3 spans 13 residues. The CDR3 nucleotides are TGTGCCAGCAGCCCCCAGGGGGGCACTGAAGCTTTCTTT. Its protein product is CASSPQGGTEAFF.

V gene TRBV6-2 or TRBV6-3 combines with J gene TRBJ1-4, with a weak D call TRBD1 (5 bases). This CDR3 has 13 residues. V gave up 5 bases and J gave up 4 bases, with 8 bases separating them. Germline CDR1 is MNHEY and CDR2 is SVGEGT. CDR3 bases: TGTGCCAGCAGTAGACAGCTTAATGAAAAACTGTTTTTT. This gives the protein CASSRQLNEKLFF.

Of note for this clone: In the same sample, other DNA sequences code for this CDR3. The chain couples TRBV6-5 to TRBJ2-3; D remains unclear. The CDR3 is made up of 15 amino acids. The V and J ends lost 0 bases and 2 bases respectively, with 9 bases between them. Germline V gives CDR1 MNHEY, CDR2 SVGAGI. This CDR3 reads CASSYSGTSTDTQYF. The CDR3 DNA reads TGTGCCAGCAGTTACTCCGGTACTTCCACAGATACGCAGTATTTT.

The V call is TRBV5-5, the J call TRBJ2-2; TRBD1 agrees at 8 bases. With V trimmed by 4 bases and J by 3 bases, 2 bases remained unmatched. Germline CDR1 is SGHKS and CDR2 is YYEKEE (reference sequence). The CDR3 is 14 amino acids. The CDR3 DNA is TGTGCCAGCAGCCAACAGGGGGACACCGGGGAGCTGTTTTTT. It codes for CASSQQGDTGELFF.

In DNA, the CDR3 is TGTGCCAGCAGCCCCACCACAGGGATCTACGAGCAGTACTTC. This codes for CASSPTTGIYEQYF. This chain links TRBV7-9 with TRBJ2-7; D may be TRBD1 (6 bases). V was trimmed by 5 bases and J by 3 bases, leaving 14 bases between them. This CDR3 spans 14 amino acids. Looked up from germline, CDR1 is SEHNR and CDR2 is FQNEAQ (reference sequence).

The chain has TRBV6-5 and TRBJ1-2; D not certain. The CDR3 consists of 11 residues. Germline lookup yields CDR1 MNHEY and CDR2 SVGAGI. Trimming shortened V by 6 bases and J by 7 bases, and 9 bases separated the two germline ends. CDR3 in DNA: TGTGCCAGCAGACTGGAGGGTGGCTACACCTTC. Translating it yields CASRLEGGYTF.

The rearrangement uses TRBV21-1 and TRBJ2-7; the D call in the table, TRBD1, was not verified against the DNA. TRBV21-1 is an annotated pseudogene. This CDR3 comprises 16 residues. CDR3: CASSKDPQGADYEQYF. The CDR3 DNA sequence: TGTGCCAGCAGCAAAGACCCACAGGGGGCGGACTACGAGCAGTACTTC.

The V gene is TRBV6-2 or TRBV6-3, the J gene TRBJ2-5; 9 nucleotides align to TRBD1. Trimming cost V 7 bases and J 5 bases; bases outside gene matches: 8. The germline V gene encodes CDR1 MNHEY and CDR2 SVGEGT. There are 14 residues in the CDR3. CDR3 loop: CASIPGTGRETQYF. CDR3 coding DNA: TGTGCCAGCATCCCCGGGACAGGGAGGGAGACCCAGTACTTC.

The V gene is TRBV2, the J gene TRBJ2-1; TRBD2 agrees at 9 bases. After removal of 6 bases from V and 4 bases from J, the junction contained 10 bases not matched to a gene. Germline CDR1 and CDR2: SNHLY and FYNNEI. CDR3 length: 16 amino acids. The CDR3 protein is CASRFGLAIEYNEQFF. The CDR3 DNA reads TGTGCCAGCAGGTTCGGACTAGCGATAGAGTACAATGAGCAGTTCTTC.

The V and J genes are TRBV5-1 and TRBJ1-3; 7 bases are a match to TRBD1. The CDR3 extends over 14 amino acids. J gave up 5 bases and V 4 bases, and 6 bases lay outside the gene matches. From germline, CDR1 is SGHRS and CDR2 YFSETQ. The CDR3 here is CASSPRDSRNTIYF. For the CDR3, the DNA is TGCGCCAGCAGCCCGCGGGACAGTAGAAACACCATATATTTT.

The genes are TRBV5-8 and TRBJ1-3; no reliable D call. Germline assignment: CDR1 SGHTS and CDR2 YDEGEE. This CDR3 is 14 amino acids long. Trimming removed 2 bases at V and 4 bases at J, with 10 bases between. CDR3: CASSFPSGGNTIYF. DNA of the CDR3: TGTGCCAGCAGCTTTCCCTCAGGCGGAAACACCATATATTTT. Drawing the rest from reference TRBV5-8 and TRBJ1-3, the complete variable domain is EAGVTQSPTHLIKTRGQQATLRCSPISGHTSVYWYQQALGLGLQFLLWYDEGEERNRGNFPPRFSGRQFPNYSSELNVNALELEDSALYLCASSFPSGGNTIYFGEGSWLTVV.

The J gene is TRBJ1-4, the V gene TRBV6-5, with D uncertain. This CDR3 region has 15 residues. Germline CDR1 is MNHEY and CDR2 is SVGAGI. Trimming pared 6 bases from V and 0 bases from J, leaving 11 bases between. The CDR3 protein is CASSQYTATNEKLFF. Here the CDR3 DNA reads TGTGCCAGCAGCCAATACACCGCAACTAATGAAAAACTGTTTTTT.

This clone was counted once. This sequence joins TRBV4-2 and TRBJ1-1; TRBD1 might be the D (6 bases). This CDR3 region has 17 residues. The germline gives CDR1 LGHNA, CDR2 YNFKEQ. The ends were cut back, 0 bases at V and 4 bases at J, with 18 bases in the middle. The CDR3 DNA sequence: TGTGCCAGCAGCCAAGATCTATCAGGGGCCGGCGGCACTGAAGCTTTCTTT. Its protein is CASSQDLSGAGGTEAFF.

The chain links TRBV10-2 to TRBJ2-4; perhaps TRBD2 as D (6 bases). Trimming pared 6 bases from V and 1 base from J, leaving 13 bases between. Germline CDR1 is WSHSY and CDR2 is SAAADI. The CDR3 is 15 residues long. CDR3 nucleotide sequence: TGCGCCAGCAGGGTTAGCGGCTTGGCCAAAAACATTCAGTACTTC. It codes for CASRVSGLAKNIQYF.

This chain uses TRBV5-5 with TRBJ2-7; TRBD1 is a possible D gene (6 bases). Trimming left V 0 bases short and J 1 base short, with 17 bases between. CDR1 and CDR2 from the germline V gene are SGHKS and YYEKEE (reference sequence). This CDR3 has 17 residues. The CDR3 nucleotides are TGTGCCAGCAGCTTGGAAGATTTGGGCAGGGGATCCTACGAGCAGTACTTC. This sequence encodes CASSLEDLGRGSYEQYF.

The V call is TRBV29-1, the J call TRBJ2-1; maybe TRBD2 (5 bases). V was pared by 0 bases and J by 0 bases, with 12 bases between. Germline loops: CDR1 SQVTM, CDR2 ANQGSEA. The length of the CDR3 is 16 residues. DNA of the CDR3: TGCAGCGTTGAAGATGCGAGGGTAGCCTCCTACAATGAGCAGTTCTTC. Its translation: CSVEDARVASYNEQFF.

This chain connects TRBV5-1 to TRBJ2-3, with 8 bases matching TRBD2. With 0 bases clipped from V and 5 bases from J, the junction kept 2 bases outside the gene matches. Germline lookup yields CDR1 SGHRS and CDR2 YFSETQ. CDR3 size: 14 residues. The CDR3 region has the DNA TGCGCCAGCAGCTTGGCCGCGGGAGGAGATACGCAGTATTTT. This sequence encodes CASSLAAGGDTQYF.